The rows below give T cell receptor beta chains drawn from one sample of a study of early T cells in non-severe SARS-CoV-2 infection. TCRdb reprocessed the 5' RACE reads with MiXCR, giving one entry per CDR3 protein. The table lists about 87,000 distinct CDR3 sequences, about 15% of them singletons, with roughly 6% in the top ten. The sequenced sample consisted of whole blood. Receptors were obtained from an adult who was a healthcare worker with PCR-confirmed SARS-CoV-2 infection or an uninfected control (not recorded which). CDR3s include the opening cysteine and the closing phenylalanine or tryptophan. D genes are given only for firm matches. For some rows the clone size is stated as once, few or many, or as a class when expanded; others skip it.

V	D	length	J	size	CDR3	DNA
TRBV20-1	TRBD2	15	TRBJ2-3	few	CSAYKIAGATDTQYF	TGCAGTGCTTACAAAATAGCGGGGGCTACAGATACGCAGTATTTT
TRBV28	.	18	TRBJ2-3	many	CASSPTAYRGTSTDTQYF	TGTGCCAGCAGCCCAACAGCCTATAGGGGGACTAGCACAGATACGCAGTATTTT
TRBV27	.	11	TRBJ2-3	many	CASSRTDTQYF	TGTGCCAGCTCTCGCACAGATACGCAGTATTTT
TRBV12-5	.	14	TRBJ1-1	many	CASGRTTGNTEAFF	TGTGCTAGTGGTCGTACGACAGGGAACACTGAAGCTTTCTTT
TRBV10-3	.	14	TRBJ2-3	.	CAISDPSSTDTQYF	TGTGCCATCTCGGACCCGAGTAGCACAGATACGCAGTATTTT
TRBV28	TRBD2	17	TRBJ2-1	few	CASKAPGTSGGRNEQFF	TGTGCCAGCAAGGCCCCGGGGACTAGCGGGGGGCGGAATGAGCAGTTCTTC
TRBV6-5	TRBD1	14	TRBJ1-5	.	CASSPDRLNQPQHF	TGTGCCAGCAGCCCGGACAGGTTGAATCAGCCCCAGCATTTT
TRBV4-3	.	13	TRBJ1-6	.	CASSQLSDSPLHF	TGCGCCAGCAGCCAGCTCTCCGATTCACCCCTCCACTTT
TRBV12-3/TRBV12-4	.	12	TRBJ1-1	.	CASSFGGAAAFF	TGTGCCAGCAGTTTTGGGGGGGCCGCGGCTTTCTTT
TRBV7-2	.	12	TRBJ1-2	many	CASSLDSQGYTF	TGTGCCAGCAGCTTAGACAGTCAGGGCTACACCTTC
TRBV20-1	.	12	TRBJ1-1	few	CSASAGTPEAFF	TGCAGTGCTAGTGCCGGGACGCCTGAAGCTTTCTTT
TRBV10-2	.	15	TRBJ1-5	few	CASRAGLSSNQPQHF	TGCGCCAGCAGGGCGGGACTCTCTAGCAATCAGCCCCAGCATTTT
TRBV14	TRBD1	15	TRBJ1-1	.	CASSPRDRGLTEAFF	TGTGCCAGCAGCCCCCGGGACAGGGGGCTTACTGAAGCTTTCTTT
TRBV6-2/TRBV6-3	.	13	TRBJ1-2	.	CASRDGINYGYTF	TGTGCCAGTAGAGACGGGATTAACTATGGCTACACCTTC
TRBV6-5	TRBD1	16	TRBJ2-7	once	CASSYSTGVFSYEQYF	TGTGCCAGCAGTTACTCGACAGGGGTTTTCTCCTACGAGCAGTACTTC
TRBV2	.	16	TRBJ2-7	few	CASRGNGTGPIYEQYF	TGTGCCAGCAGAGGCAACGGAACGGGACCCATCTACGAGCAGTACTTC
TRBV5-6	.	15	TRBJ2-5	few	CASSLVWGSQETQYF	TGTGCCAGCAGCTTGGTTTGGGGCTCCCAAGAGACCCAGTACTTC
TRBV28	.	14	TRBJ1-5	many	CASSFPVSNQPQHF	TGTGCCAGCAGTTTCCCCGTGAGTAATCAGCCCCAGCATTTT
TRBV4-2	.	15	TRBJ2-3	.	CASSQDLGIIDTQYF	TGTGCCAGCAGCCAAGATCTGGGGATCATAGATACGCAGTATTTT
TRBV29-1	.	13	TRBJ2-2	many	CSVDRGNTGELFF	TGCAGCGTTGACAGGGGCAACACCGGGGAGCTGTTTTTT
TRBV20-1	TRBD1	13	TRBJ2-5	.	CSAQDRAQETQYF	TGCAGTGCTCAGGACAGGGCCCAAGAGACCCAGTACTTC
TRBV21-1	.	14	TRBJ1-6	many	CASSNNSYNSPLHF	TGTGCCAGCAGCAATAACAGCTATAATTCACCCCTCCACTTT
TRBV29-1	TRBD1	13	TRBJ1-1	few	CSVLRGQRTEAFF	TGCAGCGTTCTCAGGGGGCAGAGGACTGAAGCTTTCTTT
TRBV6-5	TRBD2	16	TRBJ2-2	few	CASSYSLAGGHGELFF	TGTGCCAGCAGTTACTCGCTAGCGGGGGGGCACGGGGAGCTGTTTTTT
TRBV10-3	.	17	TRBJ1-5	few	CAISASEQANSNQPQHF	TGTGCCATCAGTGCTTCTGAACAGGCGAATAGCAATCAGCCCCAGCATTTT
TRBV5-1	TRBD1	18	TRBJ2-6	.	CASSSSGSTGSGANVLTF	TGCGCCAGCAGCTCCTCGGGATCGACAGGGTCTGGGGCCAACGTCCTGACTTTC
TRBV7-8	TRBD2	18	TRBJ2-1	many	CASSPRTSGGFPYNEQFF	TGTGCCAGCAGCCCGCGGACTAGCGGGGGCTTCCCCTACAATGAGCAGTTCTTC
TRBV18	.	12	TRBJ1-4	few	CASSRQNEKLFF	TGTGCCAGCTCACGCCAGAATGAAAAACTGTTTTTT
TRBV29-1	TRBD1	11	TRBJ1-2	many	CGTGQNYGYTF	TGCGGGACAGGACAAAACTATGGCTACACCTTC
TRBV29-1	.	15	TRBJ1-6	many	CSVEDTRRVLSPLHF	TGCAGCGTTGAAGATACAAGGAGGGTCTTATCACCCCTCCACTTT
TRBV18	.	17	TRBJ1-4	.	CASSLNSGASTNEKLFF	TGTGCCAGCTCACTCAACTCGGGGGCTTCAACTAATGAAAAACTGTTTTTT
TRBV11-2	.	14	TRBJ1-2	.	CASSLSRGDYGYTF	TGTGCCAGCAGCTTGTCCAGGGGAGACTATGGCTACACCTTC